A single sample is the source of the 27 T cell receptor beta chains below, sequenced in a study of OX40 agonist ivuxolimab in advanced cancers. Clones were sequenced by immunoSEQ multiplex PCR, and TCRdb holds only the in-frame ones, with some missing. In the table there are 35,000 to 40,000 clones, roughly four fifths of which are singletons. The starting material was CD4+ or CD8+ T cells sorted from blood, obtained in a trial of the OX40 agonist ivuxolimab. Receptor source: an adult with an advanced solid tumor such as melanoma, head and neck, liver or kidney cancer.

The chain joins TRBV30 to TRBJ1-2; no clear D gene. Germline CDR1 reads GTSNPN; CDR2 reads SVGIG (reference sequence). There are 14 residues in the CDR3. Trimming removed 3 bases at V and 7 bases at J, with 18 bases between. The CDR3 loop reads CAWSEPLTLFGYTF. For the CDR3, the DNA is TGTGCCTGGAGCGAACCGCTCACCCTCTTTGGCTACACCTTC.

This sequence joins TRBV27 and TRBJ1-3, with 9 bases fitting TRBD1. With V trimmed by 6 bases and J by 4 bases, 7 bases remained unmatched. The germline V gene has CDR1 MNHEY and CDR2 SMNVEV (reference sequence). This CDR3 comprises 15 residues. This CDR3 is CASSRGTGRGNTIYF. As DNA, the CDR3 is TGTGCCAGCAGCCGGGGGACAGGGAGAGGAAACACCATATATTTT.

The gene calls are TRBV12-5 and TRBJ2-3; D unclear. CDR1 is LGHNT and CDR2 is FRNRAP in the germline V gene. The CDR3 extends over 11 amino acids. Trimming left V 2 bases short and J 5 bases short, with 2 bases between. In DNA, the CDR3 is TGTGCTAGTGGTTTGAGAGATACGCAGTATTTT. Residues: CASGLRDTQYF. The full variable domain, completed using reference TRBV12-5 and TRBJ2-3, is DARVTQTPRHKVTEMGQEVTMRCQPILGHNTVFWYRQTMMQGLELLAYFRNRAPLDDSGMPKDRFSAEMPDATLATLKIQPSEPRDSAVYFCASGLRDTQYFGPGTRLTVL.

Here the CDR3 reads CASSLTGAGSNEQFF. CDR3 nucleotide sequence: TGTGCCAGCAGCTTAACAGGTGCAGGGAGCAATGAGCAGTTCTTC. The chain carries TRBV7-3 and TRBJ2-1, with D perhaps given as TRBD1 or TRBD2 (5 bases each). V lost 0 bases and J lost 6, with 12 bases in between. CDR3 length: 15 residues. Germline CDR1 reads SGHTA; CDR2 reads FQGTGA.

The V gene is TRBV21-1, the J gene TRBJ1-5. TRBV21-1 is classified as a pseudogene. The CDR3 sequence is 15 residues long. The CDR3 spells CASKTNPRKNQPQHF. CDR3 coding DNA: TGTGCCAGCAAAACTAATCCAAGGAAAAATCAGCCCCAGCATTTT.

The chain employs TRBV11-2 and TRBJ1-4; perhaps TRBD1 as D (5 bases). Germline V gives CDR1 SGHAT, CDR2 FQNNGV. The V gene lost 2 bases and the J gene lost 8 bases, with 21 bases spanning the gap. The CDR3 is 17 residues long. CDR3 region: CASSLSGTNRAVEKLFF. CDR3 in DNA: TGTGCCAGCAGCTTATCCGGGACGAATCGTGCAGTCGAAAAACTGTTTTTT.

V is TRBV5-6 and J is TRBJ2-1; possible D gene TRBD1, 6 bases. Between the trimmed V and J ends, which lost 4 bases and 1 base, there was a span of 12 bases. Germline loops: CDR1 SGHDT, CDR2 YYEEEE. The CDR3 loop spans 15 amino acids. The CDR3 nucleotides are TGTGCCAGCAGCCCTCAGGGGCCATCCTACAATGAGCAGTTCTTC. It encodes CASSPQGPSYNEQFF.

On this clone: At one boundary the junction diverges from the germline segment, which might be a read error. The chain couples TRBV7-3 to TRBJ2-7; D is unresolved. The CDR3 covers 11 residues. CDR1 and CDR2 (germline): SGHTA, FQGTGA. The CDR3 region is CASSLKGNTHF. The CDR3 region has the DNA TGTGCCAGCAGCTTAAAGGGTAACACTCACTTC.

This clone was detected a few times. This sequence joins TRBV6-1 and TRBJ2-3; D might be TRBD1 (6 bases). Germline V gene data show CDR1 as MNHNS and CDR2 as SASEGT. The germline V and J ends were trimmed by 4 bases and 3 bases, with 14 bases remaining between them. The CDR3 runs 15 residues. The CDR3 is CASSVSTGWTDTQYF. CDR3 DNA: TGTGCCAGCAGTGTTAGTACAGGGTGGACAGATACGCAGTATTTT.

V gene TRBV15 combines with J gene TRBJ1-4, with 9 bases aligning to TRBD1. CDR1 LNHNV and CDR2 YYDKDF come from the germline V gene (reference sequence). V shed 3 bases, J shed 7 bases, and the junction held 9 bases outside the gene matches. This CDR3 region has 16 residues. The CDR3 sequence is CATSSTNRDRAEKLFF. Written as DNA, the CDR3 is TGTGCCACCAGCAGTACCAACCGGGACAGGGCTGAAAAACTGTTTTTT.

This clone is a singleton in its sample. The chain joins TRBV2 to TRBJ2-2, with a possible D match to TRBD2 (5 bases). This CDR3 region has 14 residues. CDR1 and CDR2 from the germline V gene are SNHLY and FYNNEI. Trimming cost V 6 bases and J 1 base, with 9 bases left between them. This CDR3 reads CASRDGMNTGELFF. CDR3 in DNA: TGTGCCAGCAGGGACGGGATGAACACCGGGGAGCTGTTTTTT.

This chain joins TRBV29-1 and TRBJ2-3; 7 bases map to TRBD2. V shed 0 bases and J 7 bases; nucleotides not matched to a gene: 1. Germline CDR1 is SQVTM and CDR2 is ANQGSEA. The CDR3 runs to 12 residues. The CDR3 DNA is TGCAGCGTTGAAGAGGGGGGGTATACGCAGTATTTT. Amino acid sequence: CSVEEGGYTQYF.

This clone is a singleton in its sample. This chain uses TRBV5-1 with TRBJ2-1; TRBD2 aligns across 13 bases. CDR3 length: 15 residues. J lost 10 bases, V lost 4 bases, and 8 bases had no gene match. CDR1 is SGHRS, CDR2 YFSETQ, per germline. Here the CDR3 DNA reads TGCGCCAGCAGCCCCGGGACTAGCGGGGTAAGGGAGCAGTTCTTC. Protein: CASSPGTSGVREQFF. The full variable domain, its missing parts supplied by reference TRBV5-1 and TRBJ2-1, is KAGVTQTPRYLIKTRGQQVTLSCSPISGHRSVSWYQQTPGQGLQFLFEYFSETQRNKGNFPGRFSGRQFSNSRSEMNVSTLELGDSALYLCASSPGTSGVREQFFGPGTRLTVL.

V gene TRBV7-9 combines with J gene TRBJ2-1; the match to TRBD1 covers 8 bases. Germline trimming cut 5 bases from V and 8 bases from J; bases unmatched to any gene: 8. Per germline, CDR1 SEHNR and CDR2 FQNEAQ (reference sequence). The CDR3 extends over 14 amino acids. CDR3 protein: CASSPDRVYDEQFF. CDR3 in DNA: TGTGCCAGCAGCCCGGACAGGGTTTACGATGAGCAGTTCTTC.

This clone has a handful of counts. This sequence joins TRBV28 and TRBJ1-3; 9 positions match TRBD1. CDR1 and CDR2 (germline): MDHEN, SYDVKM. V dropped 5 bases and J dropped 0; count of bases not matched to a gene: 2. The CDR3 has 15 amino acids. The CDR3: CASSETGGSGNTIYF. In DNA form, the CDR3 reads TGTGCCAGCAGTGAGACAGGGGGCTCTGGAAACACCATATATTTT. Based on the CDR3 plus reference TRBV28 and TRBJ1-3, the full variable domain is DVKVTQSSRYLVKRTGEKVFLECVQDMDHENMFWYRQDPGLGLRLIYFSYDVKMKEKGDIPEGYSVSREKKERFSLILESASTNQTSMYLCASSETGGSGNTIYFGEGSWLTVV.

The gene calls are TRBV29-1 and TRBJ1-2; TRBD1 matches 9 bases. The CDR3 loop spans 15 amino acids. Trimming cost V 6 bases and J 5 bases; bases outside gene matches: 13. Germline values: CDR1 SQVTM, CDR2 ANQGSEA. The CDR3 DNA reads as TGCAGCGTCCGGGACAGGGTATCTTCGCGTTATGGCTACACCTTC. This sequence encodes CSVRDRVSSRYGYTF.

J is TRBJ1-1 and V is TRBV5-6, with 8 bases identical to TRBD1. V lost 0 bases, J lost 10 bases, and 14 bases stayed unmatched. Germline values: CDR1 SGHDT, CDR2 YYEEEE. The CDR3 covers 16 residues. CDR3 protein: CASSLAGGGPVQGAFF. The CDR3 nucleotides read TGTGCCAGCAGCTTGGCAGGGGGCGGTCCCGTGCAGGGAGCTTTCTTT.

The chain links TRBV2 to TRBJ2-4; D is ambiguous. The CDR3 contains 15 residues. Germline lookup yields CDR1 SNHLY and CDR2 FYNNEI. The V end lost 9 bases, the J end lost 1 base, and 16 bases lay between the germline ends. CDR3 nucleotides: TGTGCCAGTACCGTGCAGCGCCTGGCCAAAAACATTCAGTACTTC. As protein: CASTVQRLAKNIQYF.

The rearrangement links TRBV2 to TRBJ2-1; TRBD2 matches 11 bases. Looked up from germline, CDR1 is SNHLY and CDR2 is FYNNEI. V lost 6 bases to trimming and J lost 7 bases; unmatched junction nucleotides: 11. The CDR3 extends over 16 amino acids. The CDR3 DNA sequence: TGTGCCAGCAGGGTCAAACTAGCGGGAGTGGGTAATGAGCAGTTCTTC. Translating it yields CASRVKLAGVGNEQFF.

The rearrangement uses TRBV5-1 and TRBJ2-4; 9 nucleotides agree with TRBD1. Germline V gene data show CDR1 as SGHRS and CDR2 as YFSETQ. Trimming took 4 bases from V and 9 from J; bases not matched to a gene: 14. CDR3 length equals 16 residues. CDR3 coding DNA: TGCGCCAGCAGCGACGAGTCCCGGGACAGGGTCGGCATTCAGTACTTC. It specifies CASSDESRDRVGIQYF.

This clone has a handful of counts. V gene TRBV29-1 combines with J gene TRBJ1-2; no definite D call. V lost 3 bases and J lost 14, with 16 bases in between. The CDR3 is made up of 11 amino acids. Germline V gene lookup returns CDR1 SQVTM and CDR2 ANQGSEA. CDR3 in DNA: TGCAGCGTTGAGATTGGCATGGTCTGGACCTTC. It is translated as CSVEIGMVWTF.

The CDR3 here is CASSLGPTSGKQETQYF. The DNA of the CDR3 is TGTGCCAGCAGTCTAGGCCCGACTAGCGGAAAACAAGAGACCCAGTACTTC. V gene TRBV14 combines with J gene TRBJ2-5, with 9 bases identical to TRBD2. The germline V gene encodes CDR1 SGHDN and CDR2 FVKESK. The junction had 13 bases not matched to a gene; V was cut back by 6 bases and J by 2 bases. This CDR3 is 17 amino acids long. Full variable domain (missing parts from reference TRBV14 and TRBJ2-5): EAGVTQFPSHSVIEKGQTVTLRCDPISGHDNLYWYRRVMGKEIKFLLHFVKESKQDESGMPNNRFLAERTGGTYSTLKVQPAELEDSGVYFCASSLGPTSGKQETQYFGPGTRLLVL.

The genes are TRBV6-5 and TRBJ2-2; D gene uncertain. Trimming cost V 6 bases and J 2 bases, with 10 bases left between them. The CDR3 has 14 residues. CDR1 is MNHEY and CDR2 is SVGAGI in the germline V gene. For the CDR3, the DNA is TGTGCCAGCAGGCGGAACAGAAACACCGGGGAGCTGTTTTTT. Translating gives CASRRNRNTGELFF.

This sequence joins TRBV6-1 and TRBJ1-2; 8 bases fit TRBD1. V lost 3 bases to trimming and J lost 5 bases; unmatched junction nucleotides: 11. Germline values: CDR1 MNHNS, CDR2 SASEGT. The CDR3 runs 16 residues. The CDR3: CASSEDPGTGEYGYTF. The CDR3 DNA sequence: TGTGCCAGCAGTGAGGATCCCGGGACAGGAGAATATGGCTACACCTTC.

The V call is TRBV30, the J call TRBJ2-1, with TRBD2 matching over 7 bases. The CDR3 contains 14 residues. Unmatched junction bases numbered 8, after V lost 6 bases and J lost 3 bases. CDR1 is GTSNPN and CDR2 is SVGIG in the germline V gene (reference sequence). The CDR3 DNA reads TGTGCCTGTCAAACTAGCGCATACTACAATGAGCAGTTCTTC. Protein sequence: CACQTSAYYNEQFF. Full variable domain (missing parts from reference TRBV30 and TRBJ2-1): SQTIHQWPATLVQPVGSPLSLECTVEGTSNPNLYWYRQAAGRGLQLLFYSVGIGQISSEVPQNLSASRPQDRQFILSSKKLLLSDSGFYLCACQTSAYYNEQFFGPGTRLTVL.

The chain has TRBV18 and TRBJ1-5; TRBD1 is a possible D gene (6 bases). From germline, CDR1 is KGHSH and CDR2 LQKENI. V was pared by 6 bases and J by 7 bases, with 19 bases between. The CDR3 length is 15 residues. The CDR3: CASSPEIGGPQPQHF. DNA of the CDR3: TGTGCCAGCTCGCCAGAAATTGGGGGCCCGCAGCCCCAGCATTTT.

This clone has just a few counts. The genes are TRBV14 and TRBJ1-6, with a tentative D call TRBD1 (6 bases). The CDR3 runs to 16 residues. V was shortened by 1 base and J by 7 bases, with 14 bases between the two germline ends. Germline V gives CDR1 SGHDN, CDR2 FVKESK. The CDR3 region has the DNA TGTGCCAGCAGCCAAGTTCCTCGGGGGCGGAATTCACCCCTCCACTTT. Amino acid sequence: CASSQVPRGRNSPLHF.